The 14 T cell receptor beta chains reported below all come from one sample, sequenced in a study of CD4+ T cells in melanoma. The protocol was immunoSEQ multiplex PCR, while the TCRdb copy is restricted to in-frame clones and leaves out a portion. Found here are over 15,000 clones, roughly 76% of them singletons; the top ten hold approximately 12%. The specimen sequenced was cells from a culture (not recorded whether cultured in vitro). The source is a human donor with melanoma.

As concerns this clone: One end of the junction varies from germline; a read error may be responsible. The chain joins TRBV27 to TRBJ1-5; D might be TRBD1 (5 bases). The CDR3 is made up of 14 amino acids. Germline V gives CDR1 MNHEY, CDR2 SMNVEV (reference sequence). CDR3: CVSSLVQGNQPQHF. Written as DNA, the CDR3 is TGTGTCAGCAGTTTAGTCCAGGGAAATCAGCCCCAGCATTTT.

This chain connects TRBV9 to TRBJ2-2; D call uncertain. CDR3 size: 15 residues. Between the trimmed V and J ends, which lost 1 base and 1 base, there was a span of 8 bases. The germline CDR1 and CDR2 sequences are SGDLS and YYNGEE. The DNA for the CDR3 is TGTGCCAGCAGCGTATTTCCAGGGAACACCGGGGAGCTGTTTTTT. As protein: CASSVFPGNTGELFF.

The chain uses TRBV6-5 and TRBJ1-6; 10 positions match TRBD1. The trim removed 6 bases at V and 13 bases at J, leaving 12 bases unmatched. CDR1 and CDR2 (germline): MNHEY, SVGAGI. The CDR3 is 15 residues long. The CDR3 nucleotides read TGTGCCAGCAGCGGCGCCGGGACAGGGGCAGTGCCCCTCCACTTT. Amino acid sequence: CASSGAGTGAVPLHF.

The chain combines TRBV5-1 with TRBJ1-6, with 8 bases matching TRBD1. CDR1 is SGHRS, CDR2 YFSETQ, per germline. CDR3 length: 14 amino acids. V gave up 4 bases and J gave up 7 bases; unmatched junction bases: 4. Written as DNA, the CDR3 is TGCGCCAGCAGCCTGACAGGGGCCAATTCACCCCTCCACTTT. Protein sequence: CASSLTGANSPLHF.

The rearrangement uses TRBV2 and TRBJ2-2; D assignment may be TRBD1 or TRBD2 (5 bases each). The V and J ends lost 5 bases and 4 bases respectively, with 14 bases between them. This CDR3 contains 15 residues. Per the germline V gene, CDR1 is SNHLY and CDR2 is FYNNEI. CDR3: CASSKLWDRTGELFF. In nucleotides, the CDR3 is TGTGCCAGCAGTAAGCTTTGGGACCGCACCGGGGAGCTGTTTTTT.

This clone was seen a single time. The chain joins TRBV19 to TRBJ1-5; D possibly corresponds to TRBD1 (5 bases). Germline V lookup: CDR1 LNHDA, CDR2 SQIVND (reference sequence). V shed 8 bases and J shed 6 bases, with 17 bases lying between them. CDR3 length: 14 amino acids. This CDR3 reads CASGDGQGSQPQHF. The CDR3 DNA is TGTGCCAGTGGGGACGGGCAAGGGAGTCAGCCCCAGCATTTT.

The V gene is TRBV5-1, the J gene TRBJ2-5, with D possibly being TRBD1 (6 bases). Between the trimmed V and J ends, which lost 4 bases and 1 base, there was a span of 14 bases. CDR3 length: 15 amino acids. Germline CDR1 reads SGHRS; CDR2 reads YFSETQ. For the CDR3, the DNA is TGCGCCAGCAGCCTAGGACAGACCGGCCAAGAGACCCAGTACTTC. This translates into CASSLGQTGQETQYF.

V is TRBV7-8 and J is TRBJ1-2, with unresolved D. The ends were cut back, 1 base at V and 3 bases at J, with 21 bases in the middle. CDR3 length: 18 amino acids. CDR1 SGHVS and CDR2 FQNEAQ come from the germline V gene. CDR3 coding DNA: TGTGCCAGCAGCTTAGGTCGAGTACGGGTTCTAGTTGACTATGGCTACACCTTC. It translates to CASSLGRVRVLVDYGYTF.

This clone was seen a handful of times. This sequence joins TRBV6-1 and TRBJ1-1; D is undetermined. Germline CDR1 MNHNS, CDR2 SASEGT. This CDR3 region has 13 residues. The ends were cut back, 5 bases at V and 1 base at J, with 8 bases in the middle. The CDR3 sequence: CASSSGRNTEAFF. In DNA form, the CDR3 reads TGTGCCAGCAGTTCGGGGAGGAACACTGAAGCTTTCTTT.

This clone was counted a few times. V is TRBV7-3 and J is TRBJ2-2, with no clear D. V was trimmed by 5 bases and J by 7 bases, leaving 20 bases between them. Germline values: CDR1 SGHTA, CDR2 FQGTGA. The CDR3 loop spans 16 amino acids. The CDR3 region is CASSPQPNRLGGELFF. The CDR3 coding sequence is TGTGCCAGCAGCCCCCAACCCAATCGGCTGGGCGGGGAGCTGTTTTTT.

In its sample, this clone was seen once. The V gene is TRBV7-2, the J gene TRBJ1-5, with D tentatively TRBD1 (5 bases). CDR3 length: 15 residues. The germline CDR1 and CDR2 sequences are SGHTA and FQGNSA. With 3 bases removed from V and 1 base from J, the gap between germline ends came to 10 bases. CDR3 nucleotides: TGTGCCAGCAGCTTTGGGGCATTAAGCAATCAGCCCCAGCATTTT. This gives the protein CASSFGALSNQPQHF.

The V and J genes are TRBV5-5 and TRBJ2-7, with D possibly being TRBD1 (6 bases). V shed 0 bases and J shed 2 bases, with 9 bases lying between them. CDR1 is SGHKS and CDR2 is YYEKEE in the germline V gene (reference sequence). This CDR3 contains 14 residues. CDR3 nucleotides: TGTGCCAGCAGCTTGGCAACAGGGCCCTACGAGCAGTACTTC. Amino acid sequence: CASSLATGPYEQYF.

The gene calls are TRBV20-1 and TRBJ2-1; no clear D. Germline CDR1 DFQATT, CDR2 SNEGSKA (reference sequence). This CDR3 comprises 11 residues. The CDR3: CGSAFLNEQFF. CDR3 coding DNA: TGCGGATCGGCCTTCCTAAATGAGCAGTTCTTC.

This chain links TRBV6-5 with TRBJ1-2, with TRBD1 matching over 8 bases. This CDR3 comprises 13 residues. Germline loops: CDR1 MNHEY, CDR2 SVGAGI. V trimming: 5 bases; J trimming: 6 bases; junction bases outside the gene matches: 5. CDR3 DNA: TGTGCCAGCAGTACAGGACAGGGTGATGGCTACACCTTC. It specifies CASSTGQGDGYTF.